A single sample is the source of the 27 T cell receptor beta chains below, sequenced in a study of control samples from healthy donors and cancer patients. Measured with immunoSEQ multiplex PCR; TCRdb has only the in-frame clones, and not every one. Of 150,000 to 200,000 clones detected, more than 85% appear once; the ten largest clones hold about 2.1%. The material sequenced was blood. These receptor sequences come from a woman aged 40-49 years in good health.

The CDR3 DNA is TGCGCCAGCGGCGGTTTGGGGGCAGATACGCAGTATTTT. Translated: CASGGLGADTQYF. V usage is TRBV10-2 and J usage is TRBJ2-3; D is perhaps TRBD1 or TRBD2 (5 bases each). The length of the CDR3 is 13 residues. Germline CDR1 reads WSHSY; CDR2 reads SAAADI. V lost 8 bases to trimming and J lost 4 bases, with 13 bases between them.

The rearrangement links TRBV27 to TRBJ1-3; D is unresolved. Germline CDR1 and CDR2: MNHEY and SMNVEV (reference sequence). This CDR3 has 15 amino acids. V dropped 8 bases and J dropped 0 bases, with 14 bases sitting between them. CDR3 amino acids: CASERAAISGNTIYF. CDR3 bases: TGTGCCAGCGAGCGGGCGGCAATCTCTGGAAACACCATATATTTT.

This clone has a handful of counts. Other DNA sequences in the sample encode the same CDR3. The V call is TRBV6-1, the J call TRBJ2-5; 13 nucleotides align to TRBD2. CDR1 and CDR2 from the germline V gene are MNHNS and SASEGT. Losses at the gene ends were 2 bases for V and 4 bases for J; bases not matched to a gene: 1. The CDR3 has 15 amino acids. The DNA for the CDR3 is TGTGCCAGCAGTGAAACTAGCGGGGGGGCAGAGACCCAGTACTTC. This codes for CASSETSGGAETQYF.

CDR3 coding DNA: TGTGCCAGCAGCTTAGGCAGGGCCTACGAGCAGTACTTC. Amino acid sequence: CASSLGRAYEQYF. The genes are TRBV7-8 and TRBJ2-7; possibly TRBD1 for D (5 bases). V lost 1 base and J lost 2, with 6 bases in between. The CDR3 length is 13 residues. CDR1 and CDR2 (germline): SGHVS, FQNEAQ.

The chain employs TRBV19 and TRBJ1-6; 7 nucleotides line up with TRBD1. Germline CDR1 LNHDA, CDR2 SQIVND (reference sequence). The CDR3 sequence is 14 residues long. Trimming took 6 bases from V and 7 from J; bases not matched to a gene: 6. DNA for the CDR3: TGTGCCAGTAGGGAGCGGGACAGAAATTCACCCCTCCACTTT. The encoded protein is CASRERDRNSPLHF.

This clone occurred once. The gene calls are TRBV12-5 and TRBJ1-6; tentatively, D is TRBD1 (5 bases). The germline V gene has CDR1 LGHNT and CDR2 FRNRAP. Deletions cut 0 bases from V and 7 bases from J, with 10 bases between. The CDR3 sequence is 15 residues long. DNA for the CDR3: TGTGCTAGTGGTTTGGTATCAGGGAACAATTCACCCCTCCACTTT. Translation gives CASGLVSGNNSPLHF.

The chain joins TRBV5-1 to TRBJ2-1; 9 bases align to TRBD2. This CDR3 region has 12 residues. The ends lost 7 bases at V and 10 bases at J; junction bases unmatched: 6. Germline assignment: CDR1 SGHRS and CDR2 YFSETQ. CDR3 amino acids: CASAGGPQEQFF. In nucleotides, the CDR3 is TGCGCCAGCGCGGGGGGGCCACAGGAGCAGTTCTTC.

The chain employs TRBV4-2 and TRBJ1-6; D is unresolved. Per germline, CDR1 LGHNA and CDR2 YNFKEQ. The CDR3 extends over 12 amino acids. The germline V and J ends were trimmed by 4 bases and 7 bases, with 5 bases remaining between them. The DNA of the CDR3 is TGTGCCAGCAGCCTTACCAATTCACCCCTCCACTTT. Its translation is CASSLTNSPLHF.

The chain joins TRBV7-9 to TRBJ1-2; weak D call: TRBD1 (5 bases). The germline V gene has CDR1 SEHNR and CDR2 FQNEAQ (reference sequence). Trimming removed 3 bases from V and 8 bases from J, with 16 bases in between. The CDR3 runs to 14 residues. The CDR3 region has the DNA TGTGCCAGCAGCTTTAATGCGGGGGTGGACGGCTACACCTTC. This codes for CASSFNAGVDGYTF.

This clone appeared a single time. The chain uses TRBV2 and TRBJ1-1; 11 bases align to TRBD1. The length of the CDR3 is 15 residues. Trimming cost V 7 bases and J 10 bases; bases outside gene matches: 14. The germline CDR1 and CDR2 sequences are SNHLY and FYNNEI. Here the CDR3 DNA reads TGTGCCAGCAAATTACCTTCCGGGACAGGGGGTGTAGCTTTCTTT. Its protein is CASKLPSGTGGVAFF.

This clone was counted a single time. The chain recombines TRBV19 with TRBJ2-2, with 7 bases identical to TRBD1. Germline V CDR1 and CDR2: LNHDA, SQIVND (reference sequence). Trimming cost V 6 bases and J 6 bases; bases outside gene matches: 7. The CDR3 spans 14 residues. CDR3 residues: CASSYSGTAGELFF. The CDR3 DNA reads TGTGCCAGTAGCTACTCTGGGACAGCCGGGGAGCTGTTTTTT. The variable domain in full, with the rest retrieved from reference TRBV19 and TRBJ2-2, is DGGITQSPKYLFRKEGQNVTLSCEQNLNHDAMYWYRQDPGQGLRLIYYSQIVNDFQKGDIAEGYSVSREKKESFPLTVTSAQKNPTAFYLCASSYSGTAGELFFGEGSRLTVL.

The CDR3 nucleotides are TGTGCCAGCAGCCGTGAACCAATCTTGGCTAACTATGGCTACACCTTC. It encodes CASSREPILANYGYTF. This rearrangement joins TRBV3-1 (or the pseudogene TRBV3-2) to TRBJ1-2; no clear D gene. In germline, CDR1 is LGHDT, CDR2 YNNKEL (reference sequence). Trimming removed 4 bases at V and 0 bases at J, with 15 bases between. The CDR3 loop spans 16 amino acids.

The rearrangement links TRBV4-1 to TRBJ1-2; D call uncertain. Per the germline V gene, CDR1 is MGHRA and CDR2 is YSYEKL. The CDR3 has 12 amino acids. V was pared by 3 bases and J by 8 bases, with 10 bases between. CDR3 in amino acids: CASSHRAAGYTF. In nucleotides, the CDR3 is TGCGCCAGCAGCCACCGGGCGGCGGGCTACACCTTC.

This chain uses TRBV10-1 with TRBJ2-7; D ambiguous. Germline loops: CDR1 WNHNN, CDR2 SYGVQD (reference sequence). The CDR3 totals 12 residues. The V end lost 5 bases, the J end lost 0 bases, and 5 bases lay between the germline ends. In nucleotides, the CDR3 is TGCGCCAGCAGTTACAGCTCCTACGAGCAGTACTTC. Amino acid sequence: CASSYSSYEQYF.

The rearrangement uses TRBV14 and TRBJ1-3; 7 bases are shared with TRBD1. V dropped 4 bases and J dropped 8; count of bases not matched to a gene: 17. Germline V CDR1 and CDR2: SGHDN, FVKESK. This CDR3 region has 17 residues. DNA for the CDR3: TGTGCCAGCAGCCCCCGTCCGACAGGGATCACGGGGGACACCATATATTTT. Protein: CASSPRPTGITGDTIYF.

The chain uses TRBV5-1 and TRBJ1-4, with 9 bases identical to TRBD1. The J segment lost 6 bases and the V segment lost 1 base, leaving 7 bases of the junction unmatched. Germline values: CDR1 SGHRS, CDR2 YFSETQ. The CDR3 is 16 residues long. The CDR3 here is CASSLPQQGADEKLFF. The DNA for the CDR3 is TGCGCCAGCAGCTTGCCCCAACAGGGGGCCGATGAAAAACTGTTTTTT. Drawing the rest from reference TRBV5-1 and TRBJ1-4, the complete variable domain is KAGVTQTPRYLIKTRGQQVTLSCSPISGHRSVSWYQQTPGQGLQFLFEYFSETQRNKGNFPGRFSGRQFSNSRSEMNVSTLELGDSALYLCASSLPQQGADEKLFFGSGTQLSVL.

The V call is TRBV28, the J call TRBJ2-3; D not resolved. The CDR3 is 13 residues long. Trimming took off 6 bases at V and 0 bases at J, with 7 bases between the two ends. Germline CDR1 reads MDHEN; CDR2 reads SYDVKM. The CDR3 DNA is TGTGCCAGCAGGGGAAGGAGCACAGATACGCAGTATTTT. It encodes CASRGRSTDTQYF.

The gene calls are TRBV10-3 and TRBJ1-1; D ambiguous. The germline V and J ends were trimmed by 6 bases and 3 bases, with 17 bases remaining between them. Per the germline V gene, CDR1 is ENHRY and CDR2 is SYGVKD. This CDR3 comprises 15 residues. CDR3 DNA: TGTGCCATCAGGGCTGACAACGCGGCTCACACTGAAGCTTTCTTT. Residues: CAIRADNAAHTEAFF.

This clone was counted a single time. The rearrangement uses TRBV23-1 and TRBJ2-1; D may match TRBD1 or TRBD2 (5 bases each). Being an ORF, TRBV23-1 has a function that is uncertain. CDR3 length: 14 residues. V was shortened by 6 bases and J by 4 bases, with 13 bases between the two germline ends. CDR3 in amino acids: CASSLGDAYNEQFF. DNA of the CDR3: TGCGCCAGCAGCCTGGGGGATGCTTACAATGAGCAGTTCTTC.

The chain couples TRBV11-3 to TRBJ2-7; the D gene is possibly TRBD1 (5 bases). Germline V gene data show CDR1 as SGHNT and CDR2 as YENEEA. Between the trimmed V and J ends, which lost 3 bases and 0 bases, there was a span of 6 bases. The CDR3 is 13 amino acids. The CDR3 region has the DNA TGTGCCAGCAGCTTTCAGGGCTCCTACGAGCAGTACTTC. Encoded protein: CASSFQGSYEQYF. Combining the CDR3 with reference TRBV11-3 and TRBJ2-7 gives the whole variable domain EAGVVQSPRYKIIEKKQPVAFWCNPISGHNTLYWYLQNLGQGPELLIRYENEEAVDDSQLPKDRFSAERLKGVDSTLKIQPAELGDSAVYLCASSFQGSYEQYFGPGTRLTVT.

This rearrangement joins TRBV15 to TRBJ2-7; D gene ambiguous. The germline V gene has CDR1 LNHNV and CDR2 YYDKDF (reference sequence). V was clipped by 1 base and J by 3 bases, with 4 bases between them. The CDR3 contains 12 residues. The DNA for the CDR3 is TGTGCCACCAGCAGAGTGGGCTACGAGCAGTACTTC. This gives the protein CATSRVGYEQYF.

This clone has a single count. The J gene is TRBJ2-3, the V gene TRBV3-1 (or the pseudogene TRBV3-2); D possibly corresponds to TRBD2 (6 bases). The germline V gene has CDR1 LGHDT and CDR2 YNNKEL (reference sequence). V was clipped by 4 bases and J by 7 bases, with 12 bases between them. The CDR3 runs 13 residues. CDR3 sequence (DNA): TGTGCCAGCAGCCCGCGACTAGAATATACGCAGTATTTT. As protein: CASSPRLEYTQYF.

The genes are TRBV10-2 and TRBJ1-3; D gene uncertain. From germline, CDR1 is WSHSY and CDR2 SAAADI. The V end was cut by 6 bases, the J end by 0 bases, with 12 bases between. The CDR3 extends over 15 amino acids. CDR3 nucleotide sequence: TGCGCCAGCAGACTGGACGGACGCTCTGGAAACACCATATATTTT. Translation gives CASRLDGRSGNTIYF.

This chain joins TRBV18 and TRBJ1-2; possible D gene TRBD1, 6 bases. Germline lookup yields CDR1 KGHSH and CDR2 LQKENI. CDR3 length equals 16 residues. The ends were cut back, 3 bases at V and 4 bases at J, with 18 bases in the middle. The CDR3 DNA sequence: TGTGCCAGCTCACCGCAAACTCAGGGGTATTTCTATGGCTACACCTTC. The encoded protein is CASSPQTQGYFYGYTF.

V usage is TRBV10-3 and J usage is TRBJ1-1; D is uncertain. This CDR3 region has 12 residues. Trimming took off 4 bases at V and 4 bases at J, with 7 bases between the two ends. The germline gives CDR1 ENHRY, CDR2 SYGVKD. CDR3 loop: CAISGTGTEAFF. For the CDR3, the DNA is TGTGCCATCAGTGGGACGGGCACTGAAGCTTTCTTT.

V gene TRBV13 combines with J gene TRBJ1-5, with D hard to call. The CDR3 extends over 12 amino acids. V lost 3 bases to trimming and J lost 9 bases, with 9 bases between them. From germline, CDR1 is PRHDT and CDR2 FYEKMQ (reference sequence). CDR3 sequence reads: CASSLGPGPQHF. CDR3 nucleotides: TGTGCCAGCAGCTTGGGTCCGGGGCCCCAGCATTTT.

This chain connects TRBV5-1 to TRBJ2-5; possibly TRBD1 or TRBD2 for D (5 bases each). The germline V gene has CDR1 SGHRS and CDR2 YFSETQ. V lost 0 bases, J lost 5 bases, and 20 bases lay in between. CDR3 size: 17 residues. The CDR3 coding sequence is TGCGCCAGCAGCTTGGAGCCTGGTGGAGGCCCAGGGGAGACCCAGTACTTC. Translation gives CASSLEPGGGPGETQYF.